This T cell receptor beta chain was captured by sequencing in a study of T-cell memory formation after mild COVID-19. Broader study findings: Mainly in CM and EM were contracting CD4+ clones; CD8+ were in EMRA. In pre-infection memory, a portion of responding clones appeared, which suggested that cross-reactive memory joined.

Using its own MiXCR run on the 5' RACE reads, TCRdb lists one record per CDR3 protein. The profile shows about 140,000 distinct CDR3 sequences, 11% to 15% of them singletons. V was shortened by 2 bases and J by 6 bases, with 11 bases between the two germline ends. Per germline, CDR1 SGHTA and CDR2 FQGNSA. The CDR3 sequence is 14 residues long. On this clonotype itself: Its antigen is as yet unknown.

This chain links TRBV7-2 with TRBJ2-1, with D unclear. The sequencing sample was made of PBMCs or a T cell subset sorted from them (not recorded which). The origin of this receptor is an adult woman who had mild COVID-19 (a few samples of this study predate the infection). Cell type and time point are not known. For the CDR3, the DNA is TGTGCCAGCAGCTTAAGCTTTGGTGGCAATGAGCAGTTCTTC. This sequence encodes CASSLSFGGNEQFF.